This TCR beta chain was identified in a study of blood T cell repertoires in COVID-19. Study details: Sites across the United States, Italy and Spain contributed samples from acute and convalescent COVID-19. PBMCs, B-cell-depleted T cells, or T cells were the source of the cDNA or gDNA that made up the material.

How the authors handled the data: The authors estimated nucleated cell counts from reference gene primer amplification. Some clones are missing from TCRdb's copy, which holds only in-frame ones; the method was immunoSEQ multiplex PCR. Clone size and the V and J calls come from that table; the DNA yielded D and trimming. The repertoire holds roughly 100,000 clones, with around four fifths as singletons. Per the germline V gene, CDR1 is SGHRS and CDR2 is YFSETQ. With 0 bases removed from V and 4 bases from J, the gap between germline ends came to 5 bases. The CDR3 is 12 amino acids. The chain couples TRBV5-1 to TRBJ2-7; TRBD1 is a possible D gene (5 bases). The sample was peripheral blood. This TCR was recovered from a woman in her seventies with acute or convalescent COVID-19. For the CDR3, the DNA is TGCGCCAGCAGCTTGGACAGGTACGAGCAGTACTTC. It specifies CASSLDRYEQYF.